The 10 T cell receptor beta chains listed next were all sequenced from one sample in a study of tumor-infiltrating lymphocytes in primary liver carcinoma. A primer in the constant region served to generate TCR beta cDNA from roughly 520 ng of total RNA. Each TCR beta library was derived from three nested multiplex PCR rounds that employed slightly modified ARM-PCR. In the first two PCR rounds, TRBV1-TRBV30 forward primers were paired with a C-beta reverse primer, and each round lasted approximately 9 cycles. TCRdb fed the multiplex PCR reads into MiXCR, producing one record per CDR3 protein. The sample gives about 120,000 distinct CDR3 sequences, nearly 70% of which show up once; over 7.5% is in the top ten. Unsorted bulk tissue of about 18-32 mg yielded co-extracted RNA and DNA. Material: tumor-adjacent normal liver tissue. These receptors originate from a woman aged 60 to 75 with primary liver carcinoma and hepatitis B virus infection.

Comment on this clonotype: This may arise from a read error, as a much more abundant clone is one base away. This sequence joins TRBV5-8 and TRBJ2-1, with TRBD2 matching over 9 bases. Germline V lookup: CDR1 SGHTS, CDR2 YDEGEE. The length of the CDR3 is 18 residues. V dropped 4 bases and J dropped 6; count of bases not matched to a gene: 17. DNA of the CDR3: TGTGCCAGCAGCCACGAGCTAGCGGGAACCTTAAGGGTCAATGAGCAGTTCTTC. It specifies CASSHELAGTLRVNEQFF. The whole variable domain, filled in from reference TRBV5-8 and TRBJ2-1, reads EAGVTQSPTHLIKTRGQQATLRCSPISGHTSVYWYQQALGLGLQFLLWYDEGEERNRGNFPPRFSGRQFPNYSSELNVNALELEDSALYLCASSHELAGTLRVNEQFFGPGTRLTVL.

V gene TRBV12-5 combines with J gene TRBJ2-7, with D uncertain. Germline loops: CDR1 LGHNT, CDR2 FRNRAP. The CDR3 is 12 residues long. The ends were cut back, 11 bases at V and 3 bases at J, with 14 bases in the middle. The CDR3 bases are TGTGCTTGTGTCAAAAGACTCTACGAGCAGTACTTC. This codes for CACVKRLYEQYF. Complete variable domain (other parts from reference TRBV12-5 and TRBJ2-7): DARVTQTPRHKVTEMGQEVTMRCQPILGHNTVFWYRQTMMQGLELLAYFRNRAPLDDSGMPKDRFSAEMPDATLATLKIQPSEPRDSAVYFCACVKRLYEQYFGPGTRLTVT.

This clonotype was found once. The chain has TRBV4-2 and TRBJ2-3; either TRBD1 or TRBD2 may supply D (6 bases each). Looked up from germline, CDR1 is LGHNA and CDR2 is YNFKEQ. CDR3 length equals 15 residues. Trimming stripped 0 bases from V and 8 bases from J, with 15 bases between. CDR3 residues: CASSQEEGGSSTQYF. The CDR3 DNA is TGTGCCAGCAGCCAAGAGGAGGGGGGCTCAAGTACGCAGTATTTT.

This clonotype is medium-sized (0.01 to 0.1%) within its sample. The rearrangement links TRBV11-2 to TRBJ2-5, with D perhaps TRBD2 (5 bases). The CDR3 loop spans 11 amino acids. V lost 5 bases and J 7 bases, leaving 8 bases between the germline ends. CDR1 is SGHAT and CDR2 is FQNNGV in the germline V gene. The CDR3 loop reads CASSLLGTQYF. CDR3 coding DNA: TGTGCCAGCAGCCTACTAGGGACCCAGTACTTC.

To note about this clonotype: A single base separates this from a much larger clone, so it may be a read error. The V gene is TRBV6-6, the J gene TRBJ2-1; D is undetermined. Looked up from germline, CDR1 is MNHNY and CDR2 is SVGAGI (reference sequence). This CDR3 has 12 residues. In nucleotides, the CDR3 is TGTGCCAGCAGTTACTTAAACAATGAGCAGTCCTTC. This encodes CASSYLNNEQSF.

The chain couples TRBV11-2 to TRBJ1-2; unclear D gene. V was shortened by 4 bases and J by 3 bases, with 12 bases between the two germline ends. The germline CDR1 and CDR2 sequences are SGHAT and FQNNGV. The length of the CDR3 is 14 residues. The CDR3 DNA sequence: TGTGCCAGCAGCTCAATAGGGTCAGACTATGGCTACACCTTC. This gives the protein CASSSIGSDYGYTF.

About this clonotype itself: Here the CDR3 omits its conserved ending phenylalanine or tryptophan, so a read error is the likely source. Because the CDR3's place on the DNA is in doubt, the DNA is left out and the CDR3 is given as listed by TCRdb. The V call is TRBV12-3 or TRBV12-4, the J call TRBJ2-3. Termini included, the CDR3 measures 14 amino acids. CDR3 amino acids: CASSLGGSTDTHYS.

With regard to this clonotype: Here the CDR3 omits its conserved ending phenylalanine or tryptophan, so a read error is the likely source. The chain combines TRBV7-9 with TRBJ2-2; D gene ambiguous. The V and J ends lost 1 base and 1 base respectively, with 1 base between them. This CDR3 has 13 residues. Germline CDR1 SEHNR, CDR2 FQNEAQ (reference sequence). The CDR3 loop is CASSLGNTGELFI. The CDR3 DNA is TGTGCCAGCAGCTTAGGGAACACCGGGGAGCTGTTTATT.

This clonotype appeared many times. V is TRBV10-3 and J is TRBJ1-1; 8 nucleotides line up with TRBD1. J gave up 1 base and V 3 bases, and 7 bases lay outside the gene matches. This CDR3 has 16 residues. CDR1 is ENHRY, CDR2 SYGVKD, per germline. CDR3 sequence: CAISDGTGGRNTEAFF. The CDR3 DNA is TGTGCCATCAGTGATGGGACAGGAGGACGGAACACTGAAGCTTTCTTT.

The V call is TRBV11-2, the J call TRBJ2-1, with 8 bases identical to TRBD2. CDR1 and CDR2 (germline): SGHAT, FQNNGV. The CDR3 runs to 13 residues. CDR3 residues: CVSSWTSRGEQFF. The CDR3, as DNA: TGTGTCAGTAGCTGGACTAGCCGTGGTGAGCAGTTCTTC.